The following is a TCR beta chain sequence with its context. Antigen: not known. The germline V gene has CDR1 MNHEY and CDR2 SMNVEV (reference sequence). The CDR3 length is 11 residues. The V gene lost 7 bases and the J gene lost 8 bases, with 8 bases spanning the gap. The sample is drawn from a study of immune evolution from preneoplasia to lung adenocarcinoma. General observations from the study: Compared with EGFR-mutant or double wild-type lesions, KRAS-mutant nodules were more clonal.

Patients had resection in Japan or China between the mid-2010s and the late 2010s. Sequenced by immunoSEQ multiplex PCR; TCRdb stores in-frame clones only, minus some. The repertoire holds 25,000 or so clones, 74% seen once, with roughly 5.7% in the top ten. This TCR came from a person aged 55-75 years with invasive lung adenocarcinoma. Some clones in this sample may be carry-over from other donors' samples. The sequenced sample consisted of FFPE invasive lung adenocarcinoma tissue. V is TRBV27 and J is TRBJ2-2; D remains unclear. The CDR3 reads CASMGFGELFF. DNA of the CDR3: TGTGCCAGCATGGGGTTTGGGGAGCTGTTTTTT.